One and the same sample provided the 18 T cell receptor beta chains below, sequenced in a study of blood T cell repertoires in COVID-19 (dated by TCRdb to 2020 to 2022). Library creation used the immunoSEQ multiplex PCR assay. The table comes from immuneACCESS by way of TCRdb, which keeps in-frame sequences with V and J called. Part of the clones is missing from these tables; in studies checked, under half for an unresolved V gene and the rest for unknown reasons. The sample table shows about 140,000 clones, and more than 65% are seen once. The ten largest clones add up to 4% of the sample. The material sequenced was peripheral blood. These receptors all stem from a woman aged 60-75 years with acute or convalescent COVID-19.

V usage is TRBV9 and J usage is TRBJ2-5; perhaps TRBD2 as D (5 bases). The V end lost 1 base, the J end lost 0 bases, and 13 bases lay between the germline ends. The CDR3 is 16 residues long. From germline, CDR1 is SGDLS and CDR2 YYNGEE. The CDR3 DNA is TGTGCCAGCAGCGTAAAAGCGGCCCCGTACCAAGAGACCCAGTACTTC. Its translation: CASSVKAAPYQETQYF. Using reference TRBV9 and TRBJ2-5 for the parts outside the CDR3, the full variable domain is DSGVTQTPKHLITATGQRVTLRCSPRSGDLSVYWYQQSLDQGLQFLIQYYNGEERAKGNILERFSAQQFPDLHSELNLSSLELGDSALYFCASSVKAAPYQETQYFGPGTRLLVL.

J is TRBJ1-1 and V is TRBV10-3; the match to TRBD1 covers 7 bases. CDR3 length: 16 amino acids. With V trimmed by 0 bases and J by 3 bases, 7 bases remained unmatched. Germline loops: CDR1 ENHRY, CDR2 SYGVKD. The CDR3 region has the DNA TGTGCCATCAGTGAGTCGAAGGGGGCGCGGGACACTGAAGCTTTCTTT. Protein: CAISESKGARDTEAFF.

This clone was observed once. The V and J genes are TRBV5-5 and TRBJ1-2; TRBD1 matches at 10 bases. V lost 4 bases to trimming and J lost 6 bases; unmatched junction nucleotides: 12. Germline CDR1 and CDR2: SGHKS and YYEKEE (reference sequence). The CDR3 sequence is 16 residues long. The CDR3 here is CASSARPLGQGDGYTF. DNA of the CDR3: TGTGCCAGCAGCGCCCGACCACTAGGACAGGGGGATGGCTACACCTTC. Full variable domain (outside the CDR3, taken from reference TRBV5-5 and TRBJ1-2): DAGVTQSPTHLIKTRGQQVTLRCSPISGHKSVSWYQQVLGQGPQFIFQYYEKEERGRGNFPDRFSARQFPNYSSELNVNALLLGDSALYLCASSARPLGQGDGYTFGSGTRLTVV.

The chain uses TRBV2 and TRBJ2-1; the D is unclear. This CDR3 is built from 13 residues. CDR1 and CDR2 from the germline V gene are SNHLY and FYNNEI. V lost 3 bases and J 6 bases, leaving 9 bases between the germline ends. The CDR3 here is CASSESLVNEQFF. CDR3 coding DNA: TGTGCCAGCAGTGAGAGTCTAGTCAATGAGCAGTTCTTC.

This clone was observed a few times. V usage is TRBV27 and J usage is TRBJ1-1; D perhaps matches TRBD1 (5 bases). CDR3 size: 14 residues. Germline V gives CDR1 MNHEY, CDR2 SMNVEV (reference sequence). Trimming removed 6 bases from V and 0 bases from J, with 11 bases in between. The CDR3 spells CASRTGWVNTEAFF. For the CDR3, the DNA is TGTGCCAGCAGAACAGGATGGGTGAACACTGAAGCTTTCTTT.

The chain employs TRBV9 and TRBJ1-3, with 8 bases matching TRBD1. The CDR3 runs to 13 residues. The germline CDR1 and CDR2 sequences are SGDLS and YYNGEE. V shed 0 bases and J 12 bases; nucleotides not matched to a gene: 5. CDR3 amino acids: CASSVGGDRNIYF. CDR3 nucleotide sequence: TGTGCCAGCAGCGTAGGGGGGGACAGGAACATATATTTT.

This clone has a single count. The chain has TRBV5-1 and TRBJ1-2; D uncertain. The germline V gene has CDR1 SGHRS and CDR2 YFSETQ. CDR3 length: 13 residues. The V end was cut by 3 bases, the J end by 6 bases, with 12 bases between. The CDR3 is CASSSGMGDGYTF. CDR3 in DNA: TGCGCCAGCAGCTCGGGGATGGGCGATGGCTACACCTTC.

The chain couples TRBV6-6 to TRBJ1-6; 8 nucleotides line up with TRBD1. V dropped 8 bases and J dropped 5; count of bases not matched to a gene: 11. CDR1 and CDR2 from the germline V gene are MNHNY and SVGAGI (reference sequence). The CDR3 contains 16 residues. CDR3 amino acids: CASLEPVTGDNSPLHF. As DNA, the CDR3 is TGTGCCAGCCTCGAGCCCGTGACAGGGGATAATTCACCCCTCCACTTT.

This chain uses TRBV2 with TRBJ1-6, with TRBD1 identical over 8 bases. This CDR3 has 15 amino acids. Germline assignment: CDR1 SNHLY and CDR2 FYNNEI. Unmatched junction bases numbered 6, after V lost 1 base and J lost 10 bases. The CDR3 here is CASSEVGTGYSPLHF. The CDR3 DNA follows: TGTGCCAGCAGTGAAGTGGGGACAGGTTACTCACCCCTCCACTTT.

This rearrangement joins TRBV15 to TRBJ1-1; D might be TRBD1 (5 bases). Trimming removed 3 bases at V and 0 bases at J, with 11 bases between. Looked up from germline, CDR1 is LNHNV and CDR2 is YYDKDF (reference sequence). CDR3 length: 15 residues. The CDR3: CATSREGLMNTEAFF. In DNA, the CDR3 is TGTGCCACCAGCAGGGAGGGGCTGATGAACACTGAAGCTTTCTTT.

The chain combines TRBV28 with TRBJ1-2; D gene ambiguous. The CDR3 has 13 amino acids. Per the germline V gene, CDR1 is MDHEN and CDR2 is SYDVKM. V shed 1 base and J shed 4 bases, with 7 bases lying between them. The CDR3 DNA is TGTGCCAGCAGTTTATCAGCGGTCTATGGCTACACCTTC. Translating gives CASSLSAVYGYTF.

This CDR3 reads CASSPTPGQGPNTEAFF. CDR3 bases: TGTGCCAGCTCACCAACTCCGGGACAGGGCCCGAACACTGAAGCTTTCTTT. This chain connects TRBV18 to TRBJ1-1; TRBD1 matches 9 bases. CDR3 length: 17 amino acids. Trimming at V came to 2 bases and at J to 1 base, leaving 8 bases not matched to a gene. CDR1 is KGHSH, CDR2 LQKENI, per germline.

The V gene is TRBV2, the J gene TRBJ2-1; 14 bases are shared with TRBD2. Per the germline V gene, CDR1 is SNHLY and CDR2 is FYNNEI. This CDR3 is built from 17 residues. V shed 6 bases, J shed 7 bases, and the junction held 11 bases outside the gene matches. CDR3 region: CASSAPPTSGRVNEQFF. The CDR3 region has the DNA TGTGCCAGCAGCGCACCTCCGACTAGCGGGAGGGTTAATGAGCAGTTCTTC.

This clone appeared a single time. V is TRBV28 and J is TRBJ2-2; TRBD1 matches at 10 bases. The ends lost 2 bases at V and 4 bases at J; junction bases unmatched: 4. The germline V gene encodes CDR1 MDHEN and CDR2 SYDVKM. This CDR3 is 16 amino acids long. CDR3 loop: CASSLPGQGRTGELFF. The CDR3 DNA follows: TGTGCCAGCAGTTTACCGGGACAGGGGCGCACCGGGGAGCTGTTTTTT.

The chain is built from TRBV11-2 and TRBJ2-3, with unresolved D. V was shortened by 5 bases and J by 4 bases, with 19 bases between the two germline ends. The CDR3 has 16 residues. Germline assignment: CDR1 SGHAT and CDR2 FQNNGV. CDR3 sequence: CASSQFVLGRSDTQYF. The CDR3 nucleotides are TGTGCCAGCAGCCAATTCGTCCTAGGTCGGTCAGATACGCAGTATTTT.

DNA of the CDR3: TGTGCCAGCAGTGCAGGGGGCTTGAACACTGAAGCTTTCTTT. Its translation is CASSAGGLNTEAFF. V usage is TRBV28 and J usage is TRBJ1-1, with 8 bases fitting TRBD1. The germline gives CDR1 MDHEN, CDR2 SYDVKM. This CDR3 has 14 amino acids. The V segment lost 5 bases and the J segment 0 bases; nucleotides outside the gene matches: 2.

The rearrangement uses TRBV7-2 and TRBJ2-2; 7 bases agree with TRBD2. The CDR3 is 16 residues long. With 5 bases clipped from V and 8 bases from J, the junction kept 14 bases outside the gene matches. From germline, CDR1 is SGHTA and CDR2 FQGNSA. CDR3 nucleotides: TGTGCCAGCAGCCAAATCCCCATTTCGGGAGGAGGGGAGCTGTTTTTT. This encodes CASSQIPISGGGELFF.

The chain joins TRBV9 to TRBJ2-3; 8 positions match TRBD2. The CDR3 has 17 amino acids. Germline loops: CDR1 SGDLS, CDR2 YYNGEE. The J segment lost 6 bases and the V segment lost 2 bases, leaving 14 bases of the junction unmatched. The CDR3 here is CASSVTGRAALSDTQYF. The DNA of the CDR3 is TGTGCCAGCAGCGTTACCGGGAGGGCCGCACTCTCGGATACGCAGTATTTT.